The 27 T cell receptor beta chains below were found in one sample sequenced in a study of T cells in Graves' hyperthyroidism and ophthalmopathy. Using RNA transcripts as the source, TCR beta CDR3 regions were amplified. Carried out on the TCR CDR3, a first-round RT-PCR used the HTBI primer set. TCRdb recomputed calls from the multiplex PCR reads with MiXCR, one row per CDR3 protein. The sample has hundreds of thousands of distinct CDR3 sequences, roughly 50% seen once; the top ten hold just under 8.5%. The sequencing input was peripheral blood or thyroid tissue (not recorded which). These receptors originate from a woman between 18 and 30 years old with Graves' hyperthyroidism.

This clonotype was recorded many times. This chain joins TRBV2 and TRBJ1-2, with 8 bases lining up with TRBD1. CDR3 length: 14 amino acids. Germline values: CDR1 SNHLY, CDR2 FYNNEI. The V and J ends lost 2 bases and 8 bases, in that order; junction bases with no gene match: 7. The DNA for the CDR3 is TGTGCCAGCAGTGAAATAGGACAGGGAAGCGGCTACACCTTC. This translates into CASSEIGQGSGYTF.

The chain is built from TRBV19 and TRBJ1-5; TRBD1 matches 8 bases. The CDR3 covers 16 residues. CDR1 LNHDA and CDR2 SQIVND come from the germline V gene (reference sequence). After removal of 6 bases from V and 3 bases from J, the junction contained 10 bases not matched to a gene. The CDR3 here is CASSIPGQENNQPQHF. In nucleotides, the CDR3 is TGTGCCAGTAGCATACCGGGACAGGAAAACAATCAGCCCCAGCATTTT.

This chain joins TRBV25-1 and TRBJ1-2; 9 bases match TRBD1. The junction had 8 bases not matched to a gene; V was cut back by 4 bases and J by 8 bases. This CDR3 region has 14 residues. CDR1 is MGHDK, CDR2 SYGVNS, per germline. Here the CDR3 reads CASSVTGTGIGYTF. The CDR3 bases are TGTGCCAGCAGTGTAACCGGGACAGGGATCGGCTACACCTTC.

In its sample, this clonotype was seen many times. This sequence joins TRBV24-1 and TRBJ2-5; 9 nucleotides match TRBD1. The CDR3 is 16 amino acids. Germline CDR1 is KGHDR and CDR2 is SFDVKD. J lost 3 bases, V lost 3 bases, and 7 bases had no gene match. The CDR3 here is CATSDATGGEEETQYF. For the CDR3, the DNA is TGTGCCACCAGTGATGCGACAGGGGGTGAGGAAGAGACCCAGTACTTC.

The chain links TRBV6-5 to TRBJ2-7; the D is unclear. CDR1 and CDR2 from the germline V gene are MNHEY and SVGAGI. The V and J ends lost 2 bases and 9 bases respectively, with 23 bases between them. The CDR3 extends over 16 amino acids. CDR3 in DNA: TGTGCCAGCAGTTACGGGCAGTCGAGCCCGTTGGCTCGGCAGTACTTC. It is translated as CASSYGQSSPLARQYF.

Only a few counts were recorded for this clonotype. At one end, the junction sequence differs from germline, possibly due to a read error. This rearrangement joins TRBV7-9 to TRBJ2-5; 11 nucleotides agree with TRBD2. The germline V gene has CDR1 SEHNR and CDR2 FQNEAQ (reference sequence). CDR3 size: 15 residues. Here the CDR3 DNA reads TGCGCCAGCAGCCAGACTAGCGGGACGCGGGAGACCCAGTACTTC. This encodes CASSQTSGTRETQYF.

V gene TRBV29-1 combines with J gene TRBJ2-7; 7 positions agree with TRBD2. The ends lost 5 bases at V and 7 bases at J; junction bases unmatched: 8. CDR3 length: 12 residues. Per the germline V gene, CDR1 is SQVTM and CDR2 is ANQGSEA. The CDR3 DNA is TGCAGCGTTTGGAGTGGGAGGGAAGAGCAGTACTTC. This encodes CSVWSGREEQYF.

This clonotype was observed a handful of times. The rearrangement uses TRBV6-4 and TRBJ1-4; unclear D gene. CDR3 length equals 13 residues. CDR1 is MRHNA, CDR2 SNTAGT, per germline. Trimming shortened V by 8 bases and J by 8 bases, and 15 bases separated the two germline ends. CDR3: CASLAIESEKLFF. CDR3 sequence (DNA): TGTGCCAGCTTAGCGATCGAGTCAGAAAAACTGTTTTTT.

About this clonotype: The CDR3 carries no conserved terminal phenylalanine or tryptophan, so it likely arises from a read error. No DNA is shown, since the ends of the CDR3 on it are uncertain; the CDR3 is the one TCRdb lists. The rearrangement joins TRBV24-1 to TRBJ1-5; TRBD1, the table's D call, lacks a check against the DNA. The germline V gene encodes CDR1 KGHDR and CDR2 SFDVKD. The CDR3 is 8 residues long, counting both termini. The CDR3 loop reads CATSDSRG.

The chain uses TRBV10-3 and TRBJ1-1, with 8 bases fitting TRBD1. The V gene end was trimmed by 2 bases and the J gene end by 4 bases; junction bases not matched to a gene: 6. This CDR3 spans 15 amino acids. Germline CDR1 and CDR2: ENHRY and SYGVKD. The CDR3 is CAISETDREGTEAFF. As DNA, the CDR3 is TGTGCCATCAGTGAGACGGACAGGGAGGGCACTGAAGCTTTCTTT.

The chain links TRBV10-3 to TRBJ1-6; D unclear. The CDR3 runs to 12 residues. The V and J ends lost 6 bases and 10 bases respectively, with 10 bases between them. CDR1 ENHRY and CDR2 SYGVKD come from the germline V gene. In nucleotides, the CDR3 is TGTGCCATCAGCCAGGCCCGATCACCCCTCCACTTT. This sequence encodes CAISQARSPLHF.

Note on this clonotype: A much bigger clone sits one base away, suggesting this may be a read error. V and J are TRBV5-4 and TRBJ1-2; perhaps TRBD1 as D (5 bases). Germline CDR1 and CDR2: SGHNT and YYREEE (reference sequence). The CDR3 consists of 14 residues. With 4 bases removed from V and 8 bases from J, the gap between germline ends came to 18 bases. This CDR3 is CASSRRGIGAGYTF. The CDR3 nucleotides read TGTGCCAGCAGCCGCCGAGGGATAGGGGCCGGCTACACCTTC.

This sequence joins TRBV14 and TRBJ2-2, with D unresolved. V was shortened by 5 bases and J by 0 bases, with 13 bases between the two germline ends. The CDR3 loop spans 16 amino acids. Per germline, CDR1 SGHDN and CDR2 FVKESK. DNA for the CDR3: TGTGCCAGCAGCTATCCGGAAAACGCGAACACCGGGGAGCTGTTTTTT. Protein: CASSYPENANTGELFF. Full variable domain (missing parts from reference TRBV14 and TRBJ2-2): EAGVTQFPSHSVIEKGQTVTLRCDPISGHDNLYWYRRVMGKEIKFLLHFVKESKQDESGMPNNRFLAERTGGTYSTLKVQPAELEDSGVYFCASSYPENANTGELFFGEGSRLTVL.

V is TRBV10-2 and J is TRBJ1-3; TRBD1 might be the D (6 bases). The V end was cut by 7 bases, the J end by 3 bases, with 13 bases between. CDR3 size: 14 residues. The V gene's germline CDR1 is WSHSY and CDR2 SAAADI. The CDR3 here is CASTYGQSGNTIYF. CDR3 DNA sequence: TGCGCCAGCACTTACGGACAGAGTGGAAACACCATATATTTT.

This clonotype was seen at least ten times. The rearrangement uses TRBV7-9 and TRBJ1-6; the D is unclear. CDR1 and CDR2 from the germline V gene are SEHNR and FQNEAQ (reference sequence). The CDR3 totals 12 residues. V dropped 1 base and J dropped 9 bases, with 4 bases sitting between them. The CDR3 DNA reads TGTGCCAGCAGCTTAGAGACTTCACCCCTCCACTTT. It translates to CASSLETSPLHF.

This clonotype was picked up many times. The gene calls are TRBV29-1 and TRBJ1-2; the match to TRBD1 covers 9 bases. The CDR3 runs to 13 residues. With V trimmed by 3 bases and J by 5 bases, 4 bases remained unmatched. The germline CDR1 and CDR2 sequences are SQVTM and ANQGSEA. CDR3 amino acids: CSVDAGTGYGYTF. CDR3 in DNA: TGCAGCGTTGACGCCGGGACAGGGTATGGCTACACCTTC.

The V call is TRBV12-3 or TRBV12-4, the J call TRBJ2-5; 9 nucleotides line up with TRBD2. V trimming: 5 bases; J trimming: 7 bases; junction bases outside the gene matches: 2. The CDR3 loop spans 12 amino acids. DNA for the CDR3: TGTGCCAGCAGTGAAGCGGGGGGGACCCAGTACTTC. It specifies CASSEAGGTQYF.

A single count supports this clonotype. CDR3 loop: CSTDRGTNTEAFF. CDR3 in DNA: TGCAGCACGGACAGGGGGACGAACACTGAAGCTTTCTTT. V is TRBV29-1 and J is TRBJ1-1, with TRBD1 identical over 10 bases. V dropped 8 bases and J dropped 1; count of bases not matched to a gene: 4. CDR1 and CDR2 from the germline V gene are SQVTM and ANQGSEA. This CDR3 region has 13 residues.

This clonotype was detected only a few times. The J gene is TRBJ1-5, the V gene TRBV19; possible D gene TRBD1, 5 bases. Germline V gives CDR1 LNHDA, CDR2 SQIVND (reference sequence). The CDR3 covers 14 residues. V was trimmed by 2 bases and J by 6 bases, leaving 11 bases between them. The CDR3 nucleotides are TGTGCCAGTAGTATACAGGGAGAGGGTCAGCCCCAGCATTTT. Its protein is CASSIQGEGQPQHF. The full variable domain, in which reference TRBV19 and TRBJ1-5 provide the parts outside the CDR3, is DGGITQSPKYLFRKEGQNVTLSCEQNLNHDAMYWYRQDPGQGLRLIYYSQIVNDFQKGDIAEGYSVSREKKESFPLTVTSAQKNPTAFYLCASSIQGEGQPQHFGDGTRLSIL.

V usage is TRBV7-3 and J usage is TRBJ2-2; D unresolved. This CDR3 region has 16 residues. CDR1 and CDR2 (germline): SGHTA, FQGTGA. V was cut by 5 bases and J by 5 bases, with 18 bases left in between. CDR3 amino acids: CASSRRLGAGTGELFF. The DNA for the CDR3 is TGTGCCAGCAGCAGGCGGCTCGGCGCAGGTACCGGGGAGCTGTTTTTT.

This rearrangement joins TRBV19 to TRBJ2-7; D possibly corresponds to TRBD2 (5 bases). The CDR3 sequence is 14 residues long. The germline V gene has CDR1 LNHDA and CDR2 SQIVND (reference sequence). The V end lost 1 base, the J end lost 4 bases, and 11 bases lay between the germline ends. This CDR3 reads CASSIGGARYEQYF. The CDR3 DNA follows: TGTGCCAGTAGTATAGGGGGAGCCCGATACGAGCAGTACTTC.

The chain recombines TRBV10-2 with TRBJ2-5, with 7 bases lining up with TRBD1. The CDR3 is 14 amino acids. V lost 4 bases and J lost 2; bases outside the gene matches: 4. Germline loops: CDR1 WSHSY, CDR2 SAAADI. The CDR3 region has the DNA TGCGCCAGCAGTGGGGAGACAGGGCAAGAGACCCAGTACTTC. It specifies CASSGETGQETQYF.

The CDR3 nucleotides are TGTGCCAGCAGTCCCCCGACAGGGGGCTCCTACGAGCAGTACTTC. Encoded protein: CASSPPTGGSYEQYF. The rearrangement joins TRBV7-2 to TRBJ2-7; 9 nucleotides match TRBD1. The ends lost 6 bases at V and 0 bases at J; junction bases unmatched: 6. Germline V CDR1 and CDR2: SGHTA, FQGNSA. This CDR3 spans 15 amino acids.

The J gene is TRBJ2-2, the V gene TRBV7-3, with 7 bases that match TRBD2. This CDR3 spans 16 amino acids. The V gene's germline CDR1 is SGHTA and CDR2 FQGTGA. V lost 3 bases, J lost 3 bases, and 7 bases stayed unmatched. The CDR3 spells CASSFGLGGDTGELFF. DNA of the CDR3: TGTGCCAGCAGCTTTGGACTGGGGGGGGACACCGGGGAGCTGTTTTTT.

The J gene is TRBJ2-7, the V gene TRBV2, with D maybe TRBD1 (6 bases). The CDR3 spans 13 residues. Germline V gene lookup returns CDR1 SNHLY and CDR2 FYNNEI. V lost 4 bases and J lost 6, with 13 bases in between. CDR3 in amino acids: CASSGPGRGEQYF. In DNA, the CDR3 is TGTGCCAGCAGTGGCCCTGGCAGGGGCGAGCAGTACTTC.

J is TRBJ2-7 and V is TRBV11-2, with 11 bases matching TRBD2. This CDR3 has 16 amino acids. With 5 bases clipped from V and 2 bases from J, the junction kept 8 bases outside the gene matches. Germline V gives CDR1 SGHAT, CDR2 FQNNGV. DNA of the CDR3: TGTGCCAGCAGCCCTAGCGGGAGGAATGGGGCCTACGAGCAGTACTTC. Protein: CASSPSGRNGAYEQYF.

The chain recombines TRBV25-1 with TRBJ1-4; weak D call: TRBD1 (5 bases). There are 13 residues in the CDR3. CDR1 is MGHDK, CDR2 SYGVNS, per germline. The CDR3 nucleotides are TGTGACATCGTTAAGGGGAGGGATGAAAAACTGTTTTTT. Translating gives CDIVKGRDEKLFF.